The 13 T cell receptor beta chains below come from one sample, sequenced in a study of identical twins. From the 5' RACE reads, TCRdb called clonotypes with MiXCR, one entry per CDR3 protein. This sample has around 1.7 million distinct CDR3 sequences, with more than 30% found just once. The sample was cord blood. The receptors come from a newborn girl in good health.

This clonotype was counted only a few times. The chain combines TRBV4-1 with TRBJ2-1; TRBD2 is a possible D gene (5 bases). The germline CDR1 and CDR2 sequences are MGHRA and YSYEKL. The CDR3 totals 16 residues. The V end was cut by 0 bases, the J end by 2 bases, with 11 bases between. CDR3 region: CASSQDPSRPYNEQFF. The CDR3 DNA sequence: TGCGCCAGCAGCCAAGACCCTAGCCGCCCCTACAATGAGCAGTTCTTC.

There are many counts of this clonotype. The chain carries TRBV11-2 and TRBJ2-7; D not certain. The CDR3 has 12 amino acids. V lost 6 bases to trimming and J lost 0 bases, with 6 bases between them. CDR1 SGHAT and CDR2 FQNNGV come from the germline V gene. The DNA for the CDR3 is TGTGCCAGCAGACGCGACTCCTACGAGCAGTACTTC. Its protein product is CASRRDSYEQYF.

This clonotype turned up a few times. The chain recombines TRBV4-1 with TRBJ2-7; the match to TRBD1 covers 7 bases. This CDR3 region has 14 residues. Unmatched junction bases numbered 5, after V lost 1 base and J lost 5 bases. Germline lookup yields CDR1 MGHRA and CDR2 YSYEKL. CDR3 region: CASSQAGGRDEQYF. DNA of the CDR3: TGCGCCAGCAGCCAAGCAGGGGGAAGGGACGAGCAGTACTTC.

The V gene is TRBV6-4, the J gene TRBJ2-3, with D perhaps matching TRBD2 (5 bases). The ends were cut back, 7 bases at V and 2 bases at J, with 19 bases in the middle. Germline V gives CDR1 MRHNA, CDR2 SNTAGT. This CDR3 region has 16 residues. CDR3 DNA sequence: TGTGCCAGCACCGAAGGACTGGGGAGACCCACAGATACGCAGTATTTT. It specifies CASTEGLGRPTDTQYF.

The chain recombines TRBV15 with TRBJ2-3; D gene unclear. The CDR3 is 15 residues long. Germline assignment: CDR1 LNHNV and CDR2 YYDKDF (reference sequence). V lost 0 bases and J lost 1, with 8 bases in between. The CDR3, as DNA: TGTGCCACCAGCAGAGATCAGAGGCGCACAGATACGCAGTATTTT. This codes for CATSRDQRRTDTQYF.

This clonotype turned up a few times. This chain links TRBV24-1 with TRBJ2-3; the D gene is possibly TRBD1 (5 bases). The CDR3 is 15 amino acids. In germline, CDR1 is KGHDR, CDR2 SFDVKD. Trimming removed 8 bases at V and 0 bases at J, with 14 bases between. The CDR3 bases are TGTGCCACCACTCGACAGCTTCTTAGCACAGATACGCAGTATTTT. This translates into CATTRQLLSTDTQYF.

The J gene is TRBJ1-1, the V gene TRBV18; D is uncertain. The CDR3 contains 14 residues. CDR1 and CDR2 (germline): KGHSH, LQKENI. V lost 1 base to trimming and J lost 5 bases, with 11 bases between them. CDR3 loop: CASSPRSEGTEAFF. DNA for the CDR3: TGTGCCAGCTCACCACGGTCGGAAGGGACTGAAGCTTTCTTT.

The CDR3 reads CASSPQGRLSYNEQFF. DNA for the CDR3: TGTGCCAGCAGCCCCCAGGGGAGACTCTCCTACAATGAGCAGTTCTTC. The rearrangement uses TRBV9 and TRBJ2-1; maybe TRBD1 (6 bases). Germline assignment: CDR1 SGDLS and CDR2 YYNGEE. Trimming cost V 4 bases and J 0 bases, with 14 bases left between them. The CDR3 sequence is 16 residues long.

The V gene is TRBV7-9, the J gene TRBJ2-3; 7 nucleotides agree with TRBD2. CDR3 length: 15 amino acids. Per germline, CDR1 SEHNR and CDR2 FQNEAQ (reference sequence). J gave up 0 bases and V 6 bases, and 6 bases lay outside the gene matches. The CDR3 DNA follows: TGTGCCAGCAGAGGGCTTAGCGGGAGCACAGATACGCAGTATTTT. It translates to CASRGLSGSTDTQYF.

CDR3 sequence: CSAPPNGTSRYEQYF. In DNA form, the CDR3 reads TGCAGTGCGCCGCCCAACGGGACTAGCAGATACGAGCAGTACTTC. The chain joins TRBV20-1 to TRBJ2-7, with TRBD2 identical over 9 bases. J lost 4 bases, V lost 6 bases, and 13 bases had no gene match. CDR3 length: 15 residues. Germline loops: CDR1 DFQATT, CDR2 SNEGSKA (reference sequence).

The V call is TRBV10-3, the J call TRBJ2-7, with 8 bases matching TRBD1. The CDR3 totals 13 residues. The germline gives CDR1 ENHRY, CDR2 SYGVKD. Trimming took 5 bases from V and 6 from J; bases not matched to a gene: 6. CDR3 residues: CAISLAGGLEQYF. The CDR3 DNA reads TGTGCCATCAGTCTGGCAGGGGGCCTCGAGCAGTACTTC.

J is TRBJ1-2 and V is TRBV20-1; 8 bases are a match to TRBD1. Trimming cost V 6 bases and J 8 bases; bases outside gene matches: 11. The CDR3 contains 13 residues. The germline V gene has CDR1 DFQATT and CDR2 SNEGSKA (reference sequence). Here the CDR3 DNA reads TGCAGTGCCCTCCGCCAGGGGGCTAGAGGCTACACCTTC. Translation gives CSALRQGARGYTF.

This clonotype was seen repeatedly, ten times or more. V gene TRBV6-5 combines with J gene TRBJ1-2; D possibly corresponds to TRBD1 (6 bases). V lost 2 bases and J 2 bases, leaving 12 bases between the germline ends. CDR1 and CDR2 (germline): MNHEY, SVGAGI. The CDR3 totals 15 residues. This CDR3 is CASSYALGQNYGYTF. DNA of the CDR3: TGTGCCAGCAGTTACGCCCTAGGACAGAACTATGGCTACACCTTC.